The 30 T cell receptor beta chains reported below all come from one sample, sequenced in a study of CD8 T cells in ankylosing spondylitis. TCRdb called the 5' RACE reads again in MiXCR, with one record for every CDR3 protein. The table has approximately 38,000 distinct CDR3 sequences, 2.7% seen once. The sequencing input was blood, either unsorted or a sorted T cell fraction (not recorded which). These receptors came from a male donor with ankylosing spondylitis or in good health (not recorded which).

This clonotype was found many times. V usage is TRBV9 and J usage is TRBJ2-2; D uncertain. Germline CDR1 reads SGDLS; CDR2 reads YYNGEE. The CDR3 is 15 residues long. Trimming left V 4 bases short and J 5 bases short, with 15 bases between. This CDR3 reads CASSPPPSSTGELFF. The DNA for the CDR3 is TGTGCCAGCAGCCCCCCCCCCAGCTCTACCGGGGAGCTGTTTTTT. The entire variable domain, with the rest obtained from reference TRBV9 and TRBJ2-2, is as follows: DSGVTQTPKHLITATGQRVTLRCSPRSGDLSVYWYQQSLDQGLQFLIQYYNGEERAKGNILERFSAQQFPDLHSELNLSSLELGDSALYFCASSPPPSSTGELFFGEGSRLTVL.

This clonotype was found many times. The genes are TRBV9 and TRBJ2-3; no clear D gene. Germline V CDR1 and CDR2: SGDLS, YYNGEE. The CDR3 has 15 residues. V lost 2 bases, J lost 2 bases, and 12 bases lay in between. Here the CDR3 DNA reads TGTGCCAGCAGCGTGATGGAGATCCCCACAGATACGCAGTATTTT. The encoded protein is CASSVMEIPTDTQYF.

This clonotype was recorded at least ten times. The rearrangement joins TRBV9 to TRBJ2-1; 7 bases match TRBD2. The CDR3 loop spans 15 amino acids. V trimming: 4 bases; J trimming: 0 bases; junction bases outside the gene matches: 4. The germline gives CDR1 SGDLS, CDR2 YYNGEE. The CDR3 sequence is CASSRAGTSYNEQFF. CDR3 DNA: TGTGCCAGCAGCCGAGCGGGAACCTCCTACAATGAGCAGTTCTTC.

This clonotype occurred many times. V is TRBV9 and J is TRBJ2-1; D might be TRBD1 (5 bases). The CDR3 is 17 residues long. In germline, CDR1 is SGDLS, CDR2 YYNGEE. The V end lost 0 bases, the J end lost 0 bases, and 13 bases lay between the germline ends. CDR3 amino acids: CASSVAGAESSYNEQFF. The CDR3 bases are TGTGCCAGCAGCGTAGCTGGGGCGGAGAGCTCCTACAATGAGCAGTTCTTC. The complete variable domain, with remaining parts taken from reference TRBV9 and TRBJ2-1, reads DSGVTQTPKHLITATGQRVTLRCSPRSGDLSVYWYQQSLDQGLQFLIQYYNGEERAKGNILERFSAQQFPDLHSELNLSSLELGDSALYFCASSVAGAESSYNEQFFGPGTRLTVL.

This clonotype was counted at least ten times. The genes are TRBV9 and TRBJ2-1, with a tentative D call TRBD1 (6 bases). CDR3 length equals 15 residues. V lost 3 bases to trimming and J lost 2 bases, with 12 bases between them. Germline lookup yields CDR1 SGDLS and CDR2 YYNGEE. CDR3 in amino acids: CASSAGHRAYNEQFF. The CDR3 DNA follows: TGTGCCAGCAGCGCGGGACACCGGGCCTACAATGAGCAGTTCTTC. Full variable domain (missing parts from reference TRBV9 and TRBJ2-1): DSGVTQTPKHLITATGQRVTLRCSPRSGDLSVYWYQQSLDQGLQFLIQYYNGEERAKGNILERFSAQQFPDLHSELNLSSLELGDSALYFCASSAGHRAYNEQFFGPGTRLTVL.

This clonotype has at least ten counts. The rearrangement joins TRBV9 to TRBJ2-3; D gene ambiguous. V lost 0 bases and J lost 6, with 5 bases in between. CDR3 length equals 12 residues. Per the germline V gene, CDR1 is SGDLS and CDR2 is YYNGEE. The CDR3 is CASSVAADTQYF. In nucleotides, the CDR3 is TGTGCCAGCAGCGTAGCGGCTGATACGCAGTATTTT.

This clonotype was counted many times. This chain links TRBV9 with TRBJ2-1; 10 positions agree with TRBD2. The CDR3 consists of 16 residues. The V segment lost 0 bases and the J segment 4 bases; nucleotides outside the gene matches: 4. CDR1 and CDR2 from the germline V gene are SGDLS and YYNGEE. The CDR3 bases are TGTGCCAGCAGCGTAGGGGGGACTAGCGTTTACAATGAGCAGTTCTTC. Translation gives CASSVGGTSVYNEQFF.

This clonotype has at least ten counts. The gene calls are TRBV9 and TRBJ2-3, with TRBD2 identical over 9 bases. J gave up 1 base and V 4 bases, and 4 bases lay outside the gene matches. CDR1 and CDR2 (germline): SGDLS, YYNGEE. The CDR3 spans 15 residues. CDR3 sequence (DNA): TGTGCCAGCAGCTTGAGACTAGCGGGCACAGATACGCAGTATTTT. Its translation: CASSLRLAGTDTQYF.

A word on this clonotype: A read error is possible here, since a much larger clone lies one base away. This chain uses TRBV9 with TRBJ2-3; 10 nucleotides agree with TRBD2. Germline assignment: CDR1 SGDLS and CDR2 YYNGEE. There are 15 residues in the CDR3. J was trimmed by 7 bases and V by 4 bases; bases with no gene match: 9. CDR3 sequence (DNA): TGTGCCAGCAGCCCGAGCGGGAGGGCCGGAAATACGCAGTATTTT. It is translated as CASSPSGRAGNTQYF.

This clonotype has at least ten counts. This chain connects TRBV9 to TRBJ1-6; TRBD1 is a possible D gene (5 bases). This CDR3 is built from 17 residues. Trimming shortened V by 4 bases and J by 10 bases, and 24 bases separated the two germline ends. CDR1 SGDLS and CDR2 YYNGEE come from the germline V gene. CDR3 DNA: TGTGCCAGCAGCCTCCAGGCCTCAGGGCGAGTCGGATCACCCCTCCACTTT. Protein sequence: CASSLQASGRVGSPLHF.

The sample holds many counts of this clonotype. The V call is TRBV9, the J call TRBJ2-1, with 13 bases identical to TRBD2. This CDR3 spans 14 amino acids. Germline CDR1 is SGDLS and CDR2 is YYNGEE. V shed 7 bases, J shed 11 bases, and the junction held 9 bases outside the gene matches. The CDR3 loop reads CASGTSGTSGKQFF. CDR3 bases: TGTGCCAGCGGGACTAGCGGGACCTCGGGGAAGCAGTTCTTC.

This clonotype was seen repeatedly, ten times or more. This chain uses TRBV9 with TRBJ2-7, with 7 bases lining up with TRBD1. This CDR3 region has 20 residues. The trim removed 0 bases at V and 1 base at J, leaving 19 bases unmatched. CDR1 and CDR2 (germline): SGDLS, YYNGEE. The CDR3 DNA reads TGTGCCAGCAGCGTAGATTCGCAGATGGGCGCCGGGACAGAGTCCTACGAGCAGTACTTC. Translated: CASSVDSQMGAGTESYEQYF.

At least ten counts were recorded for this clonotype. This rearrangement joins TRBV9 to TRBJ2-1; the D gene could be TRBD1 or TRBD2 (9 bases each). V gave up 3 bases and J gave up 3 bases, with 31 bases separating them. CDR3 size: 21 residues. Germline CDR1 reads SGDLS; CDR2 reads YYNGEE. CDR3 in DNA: TGTGCCAGCAGCGCCACACAGGGGGCATTCGGAGCGGGGGGTAGCTACAATGAGCAGTTCTTC. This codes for CASSATQGAFGAGGSYNEQFF.

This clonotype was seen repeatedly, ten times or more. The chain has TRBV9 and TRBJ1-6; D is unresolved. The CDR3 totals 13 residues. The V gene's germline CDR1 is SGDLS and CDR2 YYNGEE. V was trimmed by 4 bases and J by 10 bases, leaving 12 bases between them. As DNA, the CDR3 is TGTGCCAGCAGCCCGGGCGAGCGATCACCCCTCCACTTT. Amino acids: CASSPGERSPLHF.

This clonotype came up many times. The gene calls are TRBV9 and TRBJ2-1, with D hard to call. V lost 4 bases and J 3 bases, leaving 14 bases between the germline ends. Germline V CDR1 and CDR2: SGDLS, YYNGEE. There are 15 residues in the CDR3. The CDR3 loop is CASSPRTEYYNEQFF. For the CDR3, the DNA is TGTGCCAGCAGCCCCCGGACCGAATACTACAATGAGCAGTTCTTC.

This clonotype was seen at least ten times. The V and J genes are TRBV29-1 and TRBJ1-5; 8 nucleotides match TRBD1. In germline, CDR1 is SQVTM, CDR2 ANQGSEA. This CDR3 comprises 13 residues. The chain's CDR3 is CRVRTGSNQPQHF. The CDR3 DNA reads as TGCAGAGTCAGGACAGGGAGCAATCAGCCCCAGCATTTT.

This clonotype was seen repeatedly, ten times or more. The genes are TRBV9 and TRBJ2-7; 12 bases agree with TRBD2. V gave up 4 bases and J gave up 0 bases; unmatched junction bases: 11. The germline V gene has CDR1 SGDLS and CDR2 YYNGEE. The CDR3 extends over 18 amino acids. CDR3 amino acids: CASSTGLAGLSRSYEQYF. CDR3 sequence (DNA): TGTGCCAGCAGCACGGGACTAGCGGGCCTCAGTCGCTCCTACGAGCAGTACTTC. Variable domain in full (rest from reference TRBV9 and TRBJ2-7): DSGVTQTPKHLITATGQRVTLRCSPRSGDLSVYWYQQSLDQGLQFLIQYYNGEERAKGNILERFSAQQFPDLHSELNLSSLELGDSALYFCASSTGLAGLSRSYEQYFGPGTRLTVT.

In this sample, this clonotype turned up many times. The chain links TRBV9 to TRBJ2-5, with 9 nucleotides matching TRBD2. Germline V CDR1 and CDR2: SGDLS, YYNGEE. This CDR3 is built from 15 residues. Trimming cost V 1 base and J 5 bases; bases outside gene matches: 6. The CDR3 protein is CASSVSSGRRETQYF. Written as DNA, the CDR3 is TGTGCCAGCAGCGTAAGCAGCGGGAGGAGGGAGACCCAGTACTTC.

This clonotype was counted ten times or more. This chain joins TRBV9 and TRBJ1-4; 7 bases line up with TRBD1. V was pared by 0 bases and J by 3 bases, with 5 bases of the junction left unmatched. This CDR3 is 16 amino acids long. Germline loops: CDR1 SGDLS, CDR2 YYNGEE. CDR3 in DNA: TGTGCCAGCAGCGTAGGGGCGACAGGGCCTAATGAAAAACTGTTTTTT. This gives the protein CASSVGATGPNEKLFF. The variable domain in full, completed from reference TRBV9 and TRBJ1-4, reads DSGVTQTPKHLITATGQRVTLRCSPRSGDLSVYWYQQSLDQGLQFLIQYYNGEERAKGNILERFSAQQFPDLHSELNLSSLELGDSALYFCASSVGATGPNEKLFFGSGTQLSVL.

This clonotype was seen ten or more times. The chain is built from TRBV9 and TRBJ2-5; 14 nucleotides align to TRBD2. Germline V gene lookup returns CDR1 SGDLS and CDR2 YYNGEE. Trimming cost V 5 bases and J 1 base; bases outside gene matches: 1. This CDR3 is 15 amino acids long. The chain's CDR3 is CASRGTSGGQETQYF. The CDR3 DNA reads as TGTGCCAGCAGAGGGACTAGCGGGGGCCAAGAGACCCAGTACTTC.

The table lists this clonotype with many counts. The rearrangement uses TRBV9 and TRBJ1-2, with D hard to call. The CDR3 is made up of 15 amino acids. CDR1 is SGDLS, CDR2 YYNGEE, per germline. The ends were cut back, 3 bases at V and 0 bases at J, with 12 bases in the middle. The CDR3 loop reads CASSGYFTANYGYTF. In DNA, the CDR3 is TGTGCCAGCAGCGGATACTTTACTGCTAACTATGGCTACACCTTC.

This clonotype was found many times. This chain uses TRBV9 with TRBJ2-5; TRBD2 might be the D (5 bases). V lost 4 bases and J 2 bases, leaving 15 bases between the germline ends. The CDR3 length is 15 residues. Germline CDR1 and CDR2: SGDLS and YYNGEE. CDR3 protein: CASSSLGGIQETQYF. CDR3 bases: TGTGCCAGCAGCTCCCTCGGAGGAATTCAAGAGACCCAGTACTTC. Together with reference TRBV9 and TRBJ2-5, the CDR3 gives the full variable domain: DSGVTQTPKHLITATGQRVTLRCSPRSGDLSVYWYQQSLDQGLQFLIQYYNGEERAKGNILERFSAQQFPDLHSELNLSSLELGDSALYFCASSSLGGIQETQYFGPGTRLLVL.

CDR3 in amino acids: CASSEEGADTEAFF. CDR3 DNA sequence: TGTGCCAGCAGCGAGGAAGGGGCGGACACTGAAGCTTTCTTT. The V gene is TRBV9, the J gene TRBJ1-1; D possibly corresponds to TRBD1 (5 bases). The V gene lost 3 bases and the J gene lost 3 bases, with 12 bases spanning the gap. CDR3 length equals 14 residues. Germline loops: CDR1 SGDLS, CDR2 YYNGEE.

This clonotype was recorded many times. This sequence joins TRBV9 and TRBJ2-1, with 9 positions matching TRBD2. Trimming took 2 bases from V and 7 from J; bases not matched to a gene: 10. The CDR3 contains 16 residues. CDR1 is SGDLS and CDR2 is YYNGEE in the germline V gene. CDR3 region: CASSVGGTSWVNEQFF. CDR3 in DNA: TGTGCCAGCAGCGTGGGTGGGACTAGCTGGGTGAATGAGCAGTTCTTC.

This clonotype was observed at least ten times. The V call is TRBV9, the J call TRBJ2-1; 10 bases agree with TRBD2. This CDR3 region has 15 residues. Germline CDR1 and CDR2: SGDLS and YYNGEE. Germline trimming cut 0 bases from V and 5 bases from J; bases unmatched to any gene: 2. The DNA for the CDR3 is TGTGCCAGCAGCGTAGCAGGACTAGCGGACAATGAGCAGTTCTTC. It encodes CASSVAGLADNEQFF.

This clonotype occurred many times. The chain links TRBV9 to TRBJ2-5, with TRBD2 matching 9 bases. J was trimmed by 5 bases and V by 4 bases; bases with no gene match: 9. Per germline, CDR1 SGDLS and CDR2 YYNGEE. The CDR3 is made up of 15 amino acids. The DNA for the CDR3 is TGTGCCAGCAGCAAGACTAGCGGAAGAGGGGAGACCCAGTACTTC. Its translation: CASSKTSGRGETQYF. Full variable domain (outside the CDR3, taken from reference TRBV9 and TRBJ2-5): DSGVTQTPKHLITATGQRVTLRCSPRSGDLSVYWYQQSLDQGLQFLIQYYNGEERAKGNILERFSAQQFPDLHSELNLSSLELGDSALYFCASSKTSGRGETQYFGPGTRLLVL.

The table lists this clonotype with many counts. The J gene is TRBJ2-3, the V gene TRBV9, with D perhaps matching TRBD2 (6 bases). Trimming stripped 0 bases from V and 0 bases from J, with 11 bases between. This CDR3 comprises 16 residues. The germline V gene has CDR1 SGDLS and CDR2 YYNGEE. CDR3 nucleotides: TGTGCCAGCAGCGTAGTTGGGGGGACTAGCACAGATACGCAGTATTTT. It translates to CASSVVGGTSTDTQYF.

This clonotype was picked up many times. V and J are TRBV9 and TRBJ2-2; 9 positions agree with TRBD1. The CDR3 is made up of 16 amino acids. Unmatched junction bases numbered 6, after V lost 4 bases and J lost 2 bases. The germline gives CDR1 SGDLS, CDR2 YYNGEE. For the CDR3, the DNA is TGTGCCAGCAGCAAATATACAGGGGGCAACACCGGGGAGCTGTTTTTT. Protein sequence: CASSKYTGGNTGELFF.

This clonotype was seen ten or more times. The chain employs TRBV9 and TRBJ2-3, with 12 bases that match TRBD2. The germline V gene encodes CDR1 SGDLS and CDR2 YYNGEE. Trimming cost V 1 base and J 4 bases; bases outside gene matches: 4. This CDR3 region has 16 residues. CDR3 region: CASSVLGLAGPDTQYF. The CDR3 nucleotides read TGTGCCAGCAGCGTACTAGGACTAGCGGGACCAGATACGCAGTATTTT.

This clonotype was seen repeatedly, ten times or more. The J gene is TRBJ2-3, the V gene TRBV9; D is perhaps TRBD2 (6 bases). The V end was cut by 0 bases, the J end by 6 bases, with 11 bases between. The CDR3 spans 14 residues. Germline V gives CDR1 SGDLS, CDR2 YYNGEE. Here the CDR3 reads CASSVGPEGDTQYF. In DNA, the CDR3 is TGTGCCAGCAGCGTAGGTCCGGAGGGGGATACGCAGTATTTT.